A single sample gave rise to the 7 T cell receptor beta chains below, sequenced in a study of shared clonotypes between healthy human individuals. The table came from immunoSEQ multiplex PCR; TCRdb's copy has only in-frame clones and leaves some out. This table holds 650,000 to 700,000 clones, about 90% found once. The sample was memory CD8+ T cells from PBMCs. Subset given: CD45RO+ cells pooled with CCR7-negative TemRA cells. These receptors were taken from a man between 18 and 35 years old in good health. Some clones in this sample may be carry-over from other donors' samples.

The rearrangement uses TRBV7-9 and TRBJ1-5, with 7 bases fitting TRBD1. The CDR3 is made up of 12 amino acids. V shed 1 base, J shed 12 bases, and the junction held 3 bases outside the gene matches. The germline V gene encodes CDR1 SEHNR and CDR2 FQNEAQ (reference sequence). The CDR3 loop reads CASSLGGGLQHF. In nucleotides, the CDR3 is TGTGCCAGCAGCTTAGGAGGGGGCCTCCAGCATTTT.

This sequence joins TRBV4-1 and TRBJ1-5, with D hard to call. The CDR3 totals 16 residues. Germline lookup yields CDR1 MGHRA and CDR2 YSYEKL. Between the trimmed V and J ends, which lost 4 bases and 0 bases, there was a span of 13 bases. CDR3 residues: CASSPRGRDSNQPQHF. The CDR3 nucleotides are TGCGCCAGCAGCCCACGTGGACGGGATAGCAATCAGCCCCAGCATTTT.

The chain recombines TRBV2 with TRBJ2-7; no clear D. The CDR3 runs 13 residues. V was cut by 4 bases and J by 3 bases, with 10 bases left in between. The V gene's germline CDR1 is SNHLY and CDR2 FYNNEI. The CDR3 nucleotides read TGTGCCAGCAGTGTGACGCCCGTCTACGAGCAGTACTTC. This gives the protein CASSVTPVYEQYF.

This rearrangement joins TRBV12-2 to TRBJ2-2. TRBV12-2 is assigned pseudogene status. This CDR3 is 15 amino acids long. CDR3 region: CASRPPGPSTGELFF. The CDR3 coding sequence is TGTGCAAGTCGTCCACCGGGACCATCCACCGGGGAGCTGTTTTTT.

The V gene is TRBV14, the J gene TRBJ2-1; D gene uncertain. The ends were cut back, 0 bases at V and 0 bases at J, with 9 bases in the middle. The CDR3 loop spans 16 amino acids. From germline, CDR1 is SGHDN and CDR2 FVKESK. The CDR3 coding sequence is TGTGCCAGCAGCCAAGAGTATCGGTCCTCCTACAATGAGCAGTTCTTC. Residues: CASSQEYRSSYNEQFF.

In DNA form, the CDR3 reads TGTGCCAGCAGTTTTGACAGGCCCCAAGAGACCCAGTACTTC. Its protein is CASSFDRPQETQYF. The chain is built from TRBV7-6 and TRBJ2-5; possibly TRBD1 for D (6 bases). The V gene lost 6 bases and the J gene lost 1 base, with 12 bases spanning the gap. CDR3 length equals 14 residues. Germline loops: CDR1 SGHVS, CDR2 FNYEAQ.

This clone showed up just once. The chain couples TRBV28 to TRBJ1-4, with 9 bases identical to TRBD1. CDR3 size: 16 residues. Germline V gene data show CDR1 as MDHEN and CDR2 as SYDVKM. After removal of 5 bases from V and 6 bases from J, the junction contained 10 bases not matched to a gene. In nucleotides, the CDR3 is TGTGCCAGCAGTCCGGGACAGGGCGGATTTGATGAAAAACTGTTTTTT. Amino acids: CASSPGQGGFDEKLFF.